One sample yielded the 9 T cell receptor beta chains listed below, sequenced in a study of neurological immune-mediated disorders. One entry per CDR3 protein, called by TCRdb with MiXCR from the 5' RACE reads. This sample has almost 30,000 distinct CDR3 sequences, with around 10% found just once. Sequencing was done on a sample of PBMCs. These receptors originate from a woman aged 55-75 years in good health.

This clonotype showed up many times. CDR3 sequence (DNA): TGTGCCAGCAGCCTTGACAGGGACGAACGAGCTTTCTTT. Protein sequence: CASSLDRDERAFF. The chain has TRBV7-2 and TRBJ1-1; TRBD1 aligns across 7 bases. Unmatched junction bases numbered 10, after V lost 5 bases and J lost 10 bases. The CDR3 is made up of 13 amino acids. CDR1 is SGHTA and CDR2 is FQGNSA in the germline V gene.

This clonotype was observed many times. This rearrangement joins TRBV6-1 to TRBJ2-7; the match to TRBD1 covers 7 bases. The CDR3 is 14 residues long. Per germline, CDR1 MNHNS and CDR2 SASEGT. V was pared by 10 bases and J by 0 bases, with 9 bases of the junction left unmatched. The CDR3 loop is CATLLDRSSYEQYF. The CDR3 DNA is TGTGCCACCCTGCTGGACAGGAGCTCCTACGAGCAGTACTTC.

This clonotype was picked up many times. V usage is TRBV20-1 and J usage is TRBJ1-5; D might be TRBD1 (6 bases). Germline V gives CDR1 DFQATT, CDR2 SNEGSKA (reference sequence). V dropped 5 bases and J dropped 0 bases, with 11 bases sitting between them. CDR3 size: 14 residues. CDR3 sequence: CSARQANSNQPQHF. CDR3 coding DNA: TGCAGTGCTCGACAGGCTAATAGCAATCAGCCCCAGCATTTT.

This clonotype was detected ten times or more. The chain recombines TRBV20-1 with TRBJ2-2; 8 bases line up with TRBD2. J gave up 1 base and V 6 bases, and 4 bases lay outside the gene matches. The germline V gene encodes CDR1 DFQATT and CDR2 SNEGSKA (reference sequence). This CDR3 has 14 residues. The CDR3 DNA reads TGCAGTGCGAGGACTAGCCGGAACACCGGGGAGCTGTTTTTT. It translates to CSARTSRNTGELFF.

This clonotype was seen more than once but under ten times. The chain recombines TRBV6-2 or TRBV6-3 with TRBJ1-2, with D unresolved. Trimming stripped 5 bases from V and 4 bases from J, with 11 bases between. This CDR3 is built from 13 residues. CDR1 is MNHEY and CDR2 is SVGEGT in the germline V gene. The CDR3 region has the DNA TGTGCCAGCAGTCGTACAGTTCTCTATGGCTACACCTTC. Protein: CASSRTVLYGYTF.

In this sample, this clonotype turned up a few times. Just one base apart from a much larger clone, this may be a read error. This chain uses TRBV20-1 with TRBJ1-2; a possible D gene is TRBD1 (6 bases). Deletions cut 3 bases from V and 2 bases from J, with 13 bases between. The germline V gene encodes CDR1 DFQATT and CDR2 SNEGSKA (reference sequence). The CDR3 sequence is 14 residues long. The CDR3 coding sequence is TGCAGTGCTAGCCGTGCCCAGGGGAACTATGGCTACACCTTC. Its protein product is CSASRAQGNYGYTF.

This clonotype was seen repeatedly, ten times or more. V and J are TRBV5-6 and TRBJ2-3, with D perhaps TRBD1 or TRBD2 (5 bases each). This CDR3 spans 11 amino acids. V lost 1 base and J 11 bases, leaving 8 bases between the germline ends. Germline CDR1 and CDR2: SGHDT and YYEEEE. CDR3 sequence reads: CASSLLGVQYF. CDR3 bases: TGTGCCAGCAGCTTGCTGGGGGTGCAGTATTTT.

In this sample, this clonotype turned up many times. This chain joins TRBV20-1 and TRBJ2-3; 9 bases fit TRBD2. V was clipped by 2 bases and J by 6 bases; unmatched bases: 12. The germline gives CDR1 DFQATT, CDR2 SNEGSKA (reference sequence). The CDR3 is 16 residues long. In nucleotides, the CDR3 is TGCAGTGCTAGACCCCCTAGCGGGGCCGGCCGGGATACGCAGTATTTT. Its protein product is CSARPPSGAGRDTQYF.

This clonotype was counted ten times or more. The J gene is TRBJ2-7, the V gene TRBV3-1; TRBD2 matches 8 bases. Germline CDR1 is LGHDT and CDR2 is YNNKEL (reference sequence). The V gene end was trimmed by 3 bases and the J gene end by 1 base; junction bases not matched to a gene: 8. The CDR3 runs 16 residues. DNA of the CDR3: TGTGCCAGCAGCCAGTTCTCGGGGGGGAGGTCCTACGAGCAGTACTTC. Its protein is CASSQFSGGRSYEQYF.